The 17 T cell receptor beta chains below all came from one sample that was sequenced in a study of tumor-infiltrating lymphocytes in primary liver carcinoma. The investigators made TCR beta cDNA from about 510 ng total RNA, using a constant-region primer. Three rounds of nested multiplex PCR with slightly modified ARM-PCR produced TCR beta libraries. With TRBV1-TRBV30 forward primers and a C-beta reverse primer, the first two PCR rounds were run for approximately 10 cycles each. TCRdb reprocessed the multiplex PCR reads with MiXCR, giving one entry per CDR3 protein. The table shows about 180,000 distinct CDR3 sequences, with roughly 60% occurring only once. Unsorted whole blood served as the source of blood RNA, and germline DNA was extracted as well. The sample consisted of peripheral blood. The receptors shown here come from a man between 40 and 49 years old with primary liver carcinoma and hepatitis B virus infection.

With respect to this clonotype: Mismatch with germline at one junction end may stem from a read error. The genes are TRBV11-2 and TRBJ2-1; no reliable D call. The CDR3 runs 15 residues. CDR1 SGHAT and CDR2 FQNNGV come from the germline V gene. This CDR3 is CASSLEWEVYNEQFF. CDR3 bases: TGTGCCAGCAGCTTAGAGTGGGAAGTTTACAACGAGCAGTTCTTC.

This clonotype was recorded at least ten times. The chain links TRBV11-2 to TRBJ2-7, with 8 bases fitting TRBD2. The V gene's germline CDR1 is SGHAT and CDR2 FQNNGV. The length of the CDR3 is 14 residues. Trimming removed 5 bases from V and 2 bases from J; junction bases left unmatched: 5. The CDR3 DNA reads TGTGCCAGCAGCCCCAGGACTAGCCCCTACGAGCAGTACTTC. Translation: CASSPRTSPYEQYF.

The chain combines TRBV5-8 with TRBJ2-1; no clear D. The V end was cut by 1 base, the J end by 15 bases, with 17 bases between. The germline CDR1 and CDR2 sequences are SGHTS and YDEGEE. The CDR3 length is 13 residues. CDR3 protein: CASSLIDRPATFF. CDR3 nucleotides: TGTGCCAGCAGCTTGATAGACCGGCCCGCCACGTTCTTC.

This clonotype has more than one count but fewer than ten. The V and J genes are TRBV14 and TRBJ2-1; TRBD2 might be the D (7 bases). Trimming stripped 4 bases from V and 15 bases from J, with 19 bases between. The germline CDR1 and CDR2 sequences are SGHDN and FVKESK. CDR3 length: 13 residues. This CDR3 is CASSRQGGRGAFF. CDR3 nucleotides: TGTGCCAGCAGCCGCCAAGGTGGACGGGGGGCGTTCTTC.

There are a few counts of this clonotype. The chain is built from TRBV28 and TRBJ2-7; 13 bases align to TRBD2. The CDR3 loop spans 15 amino acids. Germline-derived CDR1 and CDR2 are MDHEN and SYDVKM. The V segment lost 3 bases and the J segment 3 bases; nucleotides outside the gene matches: 2. CDR3 sequence reads: CASSLTSGRNYEQYF. The DNA for the CDR3 is TGTGCCAGCAGTTTGACTAGCGGGAGGAACTACGAGCAGTACTTC.

This clonotype was seen a few times. V is TRBV29-1 and J is TRBJ2-1; 9 nucleotides line up with TRBD1. The CDR3 length is 14 residues. Germline lookup yields CDR1 SQVTM and CDR2 ANQGSEA. The J segment lost 8 bases and the V segment lost 3 bases, leaving 8 bases of the junction unmatched. CDR3 DNA: TGCAGCGTTGAGCTCCCGGGACAGGGCGATGAGCAGTTCTTC. It translates to CSVELPGQGDEQFF.

This chain uses TRBV29-1 with TRBJ1-4, with D perhaps matching TRBD1 (5 bases). CDR1 SQVTM and CDR2 ANQGSEA come from the germline V gene. This CDR3 is built from 13 residues. V dropped 3 bases and J dropped 10 bases, with 15 bases sitting between them. CDR3 residues: CSVDRGKGGKLFF. For the CDR3, the DNA is TGCAGCGTTGATCGGGGGAAGGGTGGAAAACTGTTTTTT. Full variable domain (missing parts from reference TRBV29-1 and TRBJ1-4): SAVISQKPSRDICQRGTSLTIQCQVDSQVTMMFWYRQQPGQSLTLIATANQGSEATYESGFVIDKFPISRPNLTFSTLTVSNMSPEDSSIYLCSVDRGKGGKLFFGSGTQLSVL.

The table lists this clonotype with many counts. The V and J genes are TRBV11-1 and TRBJ2-7, with TRBD2 as a possible D gene (6 bases). CDR3 length: 14 residues. Germline V gene sequence: CDR1 SGHAT, CDR2 FQDESV (reference sequence). The V gene lost 4 bases and the J gene lost 4 bases, with 14 bases spanning the gap. This chain's CDR3 is CASSSEAAGYEQYF. DNA of the CDR3: TGTGCCAGCAGCTCCGAGGCGGCGGGGTACGAGCAGTACTTC.

A few counts support this clonotype. The chain joins TRBV4-2 to TRBJ1-4, with D tentatively TRBD1 (5 bases). V was cut by 1 base and J by 8 bases, with 11 bases left in between. The germline V gene has CDR1 LGHNA and CDR2 YNFKEQ. The CDR3 totals 14 residues. The CDR3 DNA sequence: TGTGCCAGCAGCCAAGTCCAGGGTGGGGAAAAACTGTTTTTT. This codes for CASSQVQGGEKLFF.

This clonotype was observed a few times. A single base separates this from a much larger clone, so it may be a read error. J is TRBJ2-1 and V is TRBV11-3; D not certain. Germline V gene sequence: CDR1 SGHNT, CDR2 YENEEA. The CDR3 consists of 16 residues. DNA for the CDR3: TGTGCCAACAGCCCCTCTCGTGACCCTACGGACAATGAGCAGTTCTTC. Its translation: CANSPSRDPTDNEQFF.

This clonotype appeared many times. The chain combines TRBV29-1 with TRBJ1-1; weak D call: TRBD1 (5 bases). V was cut by 4 bases and J by 4 bases, with 10 bases left in between. The length of the CDR3 is 12 residues. CDR1 and CDR2 from the germline V gene are SQVTM and ANQGSEA. As DNA, the CDR3 is TGCAGCGTTGTGGGGCAGGGCACTGAAGCTTTCTTT. Translating it yields CSVVGQGTEAFF.

In its sample, this clonotype was seen a few times. The rearrangement joins TRBV4-1 to TRBJ2-5, with unresolved D. The germline CDR1 and CDR2 sequences are MGHRA and YSYEKL. CDR3 length: 13 residues. V lost 4 bases and J lost 5, with 11 bases in between. The CDR3 here is CASSRLGAETQYF. The DNA for the CDR3 is TGCGCCAGCAGCCGCCTAGGAGCGGAGACCCAGTACTTC.

This chain joins TRBV11-2 and TRBJ2-2; unclear D gene. This CDR3 is built from 16 residues. Trimming took off 10 bases at V and 5 bases at J, with 23 bases between the two ends. CDR1 is SGHAT, CDR2 FQNNGV, per germline. As DNA, the CDR3 is TGTGCCAACTGCTTAGGATACTCCCTGGGGACCGGGGAGCTGTTTTTT. Translation: CANCLGYSLGTGELFF.

The J gene is TRBJ2-3, the V gene TRBV29-1, with 8 bases lining up with TRBD2. Germline V gives CDR1 SQVTM, CDR2 ANQGSEA. The CDR3 sequence is 15 residues long. V was pared by 7 bases and J by 0 bases, with 9 bases of the junction left unmatched. The CDR3 DNA reads TGCAGCGGTGGGGGACTAGGCACTAGCACAGATACGCAGTATTTT. Its translation: CSGGGLGTSTDTQYF.

The gene calls are TRBV6-5 and TRBJ2-7; possibly TRBD2 for D (5 bases). Germline CDR1 reads MNHEY; CDR2 reads SVGAGI. Trimming cost V 0 bases and J 4 bases, with 13 bases left between them. CDR3 length equals 15 residues. The DNA for the CDR3 is TGTGCCAGCAGTTACTCGGGCTTCCGGGGTTACGAGCAGTACTTC. Translation: CASSYSGFRGYEQYF.

Remarks on this clonotype: This may be a read error: a much more frequent sequence differs by one nucleotide. The J gene is TRBJ1-2, the V gene TRBV7-9, with D uncertain. V lost 4 bases, J lost 1 base, and 13 bases lay in between. CDR3 length: 15 residues. CDR1 and CDR2 from the germline V gene are SEHNR and FQNEAQ (reference sequence). CDR3 residues: CASSSFDGINYGYTF. The CDR3 nucleotides are TGTGCCAGCAGCTCATTCGACGGTATTAACTATGGCTACACCTTC.

Comment on this clonotype: This likely comes from a read error, as the CDR3 has no conserved phenylalanine or tryptophan at its end. The chain employs TRBV11-2 and TRBJ2-2; D possibly corresponds to TRBD1 (7 bases). The CDR3 contains 14 residues. The germline V gene encodes CDR1 SGHAT and CDR2 FQNNGV. Trimming removed 3 bases from V and 5 bases from J, with 10 bases in between. The CDR3 DNA sequence: TGTGCCAGCAGCTTCAGGGGGGTGACCGGGGAGCTGTTTGTT. Translation: CASSFRGVTGELFV.